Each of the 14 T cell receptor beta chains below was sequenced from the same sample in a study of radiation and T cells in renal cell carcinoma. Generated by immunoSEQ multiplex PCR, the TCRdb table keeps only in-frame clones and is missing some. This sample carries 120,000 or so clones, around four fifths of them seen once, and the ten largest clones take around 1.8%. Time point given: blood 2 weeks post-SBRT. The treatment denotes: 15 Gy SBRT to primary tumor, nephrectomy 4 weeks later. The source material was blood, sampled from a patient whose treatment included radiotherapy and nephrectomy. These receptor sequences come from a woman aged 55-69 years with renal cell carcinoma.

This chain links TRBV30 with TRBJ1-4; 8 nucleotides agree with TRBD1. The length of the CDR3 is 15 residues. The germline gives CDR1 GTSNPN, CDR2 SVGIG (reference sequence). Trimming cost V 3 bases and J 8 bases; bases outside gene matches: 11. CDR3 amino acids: CAWSRKQGGMEKLFF. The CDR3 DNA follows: TGTGCCTGGAGCCGAAAACAGGGGGGCATGGAAAAACTGTTTTTT.

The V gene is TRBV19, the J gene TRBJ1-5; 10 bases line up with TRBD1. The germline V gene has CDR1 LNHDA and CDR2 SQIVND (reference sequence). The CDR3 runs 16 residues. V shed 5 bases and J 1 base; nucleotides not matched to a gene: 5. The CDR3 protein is CASSQGQGLSNQPQHF. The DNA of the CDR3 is TGTGCCAGTAGTCAGGGACAGGGGTTGAGCAATCAGCCCCAGCATTTT.

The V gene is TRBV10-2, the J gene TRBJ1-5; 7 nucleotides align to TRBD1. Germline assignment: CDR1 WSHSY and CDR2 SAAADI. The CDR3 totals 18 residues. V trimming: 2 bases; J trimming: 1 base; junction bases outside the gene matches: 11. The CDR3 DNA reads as TGCGCCAGCAGTGAGGGGGGCAGGGGGAGAGGAAGCAATCAGCCCCAGCATTTT. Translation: CASSEGGRGRGSNQPQHF.

The CDR3 DNA reads TGTGCCAGCAGCCCAAGGACAGCAGACAATGAGCAGTTCTTC. This gives the protein CASSPRTADNEQFF. J is TRBJ2-1 and V is TRBV5-4; TRBD1 is a possible D gene (6 bases). V gave up 4 bases and J gave up 5 bases, with 13 bases separating them. The CDR3 consists of 14 residues. CDR1 is SGHNT and CDR2 is YYREEE in the germline V gene (reference sequence).

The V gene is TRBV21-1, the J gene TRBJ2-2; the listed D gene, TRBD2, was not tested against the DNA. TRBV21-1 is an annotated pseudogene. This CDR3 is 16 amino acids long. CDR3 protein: CASPAGRTLTGGELFF. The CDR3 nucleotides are TGTGCCAGCCCGGCGGGACGGACCCTGACTGGCGGGGAGCTGTTTTTT.

The CDR3 DNA is TGTGCCAGCAGTCTGGCCGGGAGGAGGAACACTGAAGCTTTCTTT. It specifies CASSLAGRRNTEAFF. V and J are TRBV5-4 and TRBJ1-1; no definite D call. The CDR3 totals 15 residues. Germline V lookup: CDR1 SGHNT, CDR2 YYREEE (reference sequence). The V end was cut by 5 bases, the J end by 1 base, with 15 bases between. The whole variable domain, filled in from reference TRBV5-4 and TRBJ1-1, reads ETGVTQSPTHLIKTRGQQVTLRCSSQSGHNTVSWYQQALGQGPQFIFQYYREEENGRGNFPPRFSGLQFPNYSSELNVNALELDDSALYLCASSLAGRRNTEAFFGQGTRLTVV.

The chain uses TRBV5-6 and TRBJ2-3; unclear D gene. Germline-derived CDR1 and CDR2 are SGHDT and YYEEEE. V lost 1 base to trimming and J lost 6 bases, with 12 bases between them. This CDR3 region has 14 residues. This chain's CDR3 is CASSLLIMGDTQYF. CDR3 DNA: TGTGCCAGCAGCTTGCTAATAATGGGGGATACGCAGTATTTT.

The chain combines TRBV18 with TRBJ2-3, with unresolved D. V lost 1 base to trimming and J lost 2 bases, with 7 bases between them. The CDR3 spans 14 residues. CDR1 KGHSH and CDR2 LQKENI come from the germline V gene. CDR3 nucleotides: TGTGCCAGCTCACCACTGCGCTTCACAGATACGCAGTATTTT. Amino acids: CASSPLRFTDTQYF.

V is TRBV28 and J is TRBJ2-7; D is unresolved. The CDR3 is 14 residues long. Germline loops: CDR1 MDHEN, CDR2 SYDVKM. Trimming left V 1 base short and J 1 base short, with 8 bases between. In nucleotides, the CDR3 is TGTGCCAGCAGTTTATCCGGACCTTCCTACGAGCAGTACTTC. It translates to CASSLSGPSYEQYF.

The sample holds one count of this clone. In DNA form, the CDR3 reads TGTGCCAGCAGCTTAGGGTTGCGGGCAACTAATGAAAAACTGTTTTTT. Encoded protein: CASSLGLRATNEKLFF. The V gene is TRBV11-2, the J gene TRBJ1-4; D is undetermined. V was shortened by 1 base and J by 0 bases, with 9 bases between the two germline ends. The CDR3 covers 16 residues. Germline V CDR1 and CDR2: SGHAT, FQNNGV.

Written as DNA, the CDR3 is TGTGCCAGCAGGGACCGGGGGGGGACTAATTCACCCCTCCACTTT. The encoded protein is CASRDRGGTNSPLHF. This rearrangement joins TRBV6-1 to TRBJ1-6; a possible D gene is TRBD1 (5 bases). The germline V gene encodes CDR1 MNHNS and CDR2 SASEGT. Trimming removed 6 bases from V and 6 bases from J, with 15 bases in between. The CDR3 is made up of 15 amino acids.

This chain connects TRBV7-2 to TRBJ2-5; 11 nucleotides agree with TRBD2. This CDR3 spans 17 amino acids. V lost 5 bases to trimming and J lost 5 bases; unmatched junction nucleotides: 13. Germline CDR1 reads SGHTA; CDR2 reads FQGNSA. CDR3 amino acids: CASSDRLAGRPGETQYF. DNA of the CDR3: TGTGCCAGCAGCGACCGACTAGCGGGACGGCCTGGGGAGACCCAGTACTTC.

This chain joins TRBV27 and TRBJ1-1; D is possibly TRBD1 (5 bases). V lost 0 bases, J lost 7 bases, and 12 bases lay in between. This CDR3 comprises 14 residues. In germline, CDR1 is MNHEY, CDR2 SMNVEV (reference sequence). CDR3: CASSLSGRGFEAFF. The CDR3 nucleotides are TGTGCCAGCAGTTTATCCGGACGGGGGTTTGAAGCTTTCTTT.

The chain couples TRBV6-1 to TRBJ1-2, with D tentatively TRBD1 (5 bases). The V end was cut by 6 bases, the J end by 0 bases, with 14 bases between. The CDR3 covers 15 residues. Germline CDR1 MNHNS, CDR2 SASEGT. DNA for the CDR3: TGTGCCAGCAGCCTCACGACAGAGCCTAACTATGGCTACACCTTC. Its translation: CASSLTTEPNYGYTF.